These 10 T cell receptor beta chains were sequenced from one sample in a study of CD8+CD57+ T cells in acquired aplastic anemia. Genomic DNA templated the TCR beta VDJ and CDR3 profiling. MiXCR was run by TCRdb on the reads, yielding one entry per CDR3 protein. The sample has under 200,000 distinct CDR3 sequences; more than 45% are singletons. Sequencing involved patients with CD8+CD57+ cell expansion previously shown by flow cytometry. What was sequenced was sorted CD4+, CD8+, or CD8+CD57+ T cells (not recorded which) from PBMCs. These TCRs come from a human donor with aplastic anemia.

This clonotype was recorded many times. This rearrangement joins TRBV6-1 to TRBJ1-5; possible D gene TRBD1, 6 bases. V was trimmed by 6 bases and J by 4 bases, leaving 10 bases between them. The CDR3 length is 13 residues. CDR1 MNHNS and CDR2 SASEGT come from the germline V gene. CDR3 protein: CASRRGGNQPQHF. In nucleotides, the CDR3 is TGTGCCAGCAGGAGGGGGGGGAATCAGCCCCAGCATTTT.

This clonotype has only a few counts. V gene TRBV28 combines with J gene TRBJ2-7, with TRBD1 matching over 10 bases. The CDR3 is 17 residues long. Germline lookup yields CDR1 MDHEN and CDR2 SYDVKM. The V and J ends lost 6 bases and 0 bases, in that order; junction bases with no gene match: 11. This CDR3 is CASRLPGQGPSSYEQYF. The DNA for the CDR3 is TGTGCCAGCAGACTTCCGGGACAGGGGCCTAGCTCCTACGAGCAGTACTTC.

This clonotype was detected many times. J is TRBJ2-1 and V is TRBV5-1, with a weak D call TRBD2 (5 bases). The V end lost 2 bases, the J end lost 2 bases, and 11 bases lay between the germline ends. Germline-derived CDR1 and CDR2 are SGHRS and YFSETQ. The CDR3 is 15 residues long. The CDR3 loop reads CASSLEGSPYNEQFF. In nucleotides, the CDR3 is TGCGCCAGCAGCTTAGAGGGTTCCCCCTACAATGAGCAGTTCTTC.

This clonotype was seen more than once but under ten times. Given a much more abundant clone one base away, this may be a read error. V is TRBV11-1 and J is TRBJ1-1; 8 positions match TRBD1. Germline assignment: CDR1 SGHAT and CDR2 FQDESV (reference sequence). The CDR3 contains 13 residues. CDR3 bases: TGTGCCTGCAGCCGGACAGGGAGGACTGAAGCTTTCTTT. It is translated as CACSRTGRTEAFF.

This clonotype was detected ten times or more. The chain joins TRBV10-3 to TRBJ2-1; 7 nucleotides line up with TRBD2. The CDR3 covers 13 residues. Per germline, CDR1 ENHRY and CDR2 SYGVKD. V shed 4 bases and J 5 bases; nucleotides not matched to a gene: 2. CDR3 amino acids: CAISGDYHNEQFF. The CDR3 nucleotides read TGTGCCATCAGTGGGGACTACCACAATGAGCAGTTCTTC.

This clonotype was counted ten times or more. The CDR3 DNA is TGCGCCAGCAGCCAAGGGACTAGTCGGCAAGAGACCCAGTACTTC. The encoded protein is CASSQGTSRQETQYF. This rearrangement joins TRBV4-3 to TRBJ2-5, with 7 bases that match TRBD2. The CDR3 covers 15 residues. V gave up 1 base and J gave up 2 bases; unmatched junction bases: 4. Germline V gene sequence: CDR1 LGHNA, CDR2 YSLEER.

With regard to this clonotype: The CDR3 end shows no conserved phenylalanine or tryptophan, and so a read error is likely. This chain's CDR3 is CASSYGQSGYEQYS. In nucleotides, the CDR3 is TGTGCCAGCAGCTACGGACAGTCTGGCTACGAGCAGTACTCC. The chain has TRBV11-2 and TRBJ2-7, with D perhaps matching TRBD1 (6 bases). V dropped 4 bases and J dropped 3 bases, with 13 bases sitting between them. The CDR3 has 14 amino acids. The germline CDR1 and CDR2 sequences are SGHAT and FQNNGV.

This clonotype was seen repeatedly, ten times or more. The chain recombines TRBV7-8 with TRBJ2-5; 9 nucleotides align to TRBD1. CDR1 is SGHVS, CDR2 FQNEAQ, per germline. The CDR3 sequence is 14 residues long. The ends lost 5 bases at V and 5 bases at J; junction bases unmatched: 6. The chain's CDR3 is CASSRDRAGETQYF. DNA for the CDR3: TGTGCCAGCAGCCGGGACAGGGCGGGGGAGACCCAGTACTTC.

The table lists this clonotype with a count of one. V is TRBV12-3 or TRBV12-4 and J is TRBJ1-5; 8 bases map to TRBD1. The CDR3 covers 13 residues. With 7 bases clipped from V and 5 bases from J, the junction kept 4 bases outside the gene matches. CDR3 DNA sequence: TGTGCCAGCAAAAACAGGGGGTATCAGCCCCAGCATTTT. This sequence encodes CASKNRGYQPQHF.

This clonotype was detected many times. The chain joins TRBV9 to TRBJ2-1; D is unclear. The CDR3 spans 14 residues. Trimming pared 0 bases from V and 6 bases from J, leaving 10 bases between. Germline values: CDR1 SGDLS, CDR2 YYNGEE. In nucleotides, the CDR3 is TGTGCCAGCAGCGTAGATTCTCCTCCCAATGAGCAGTTCTTC. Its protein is CASSVDSPPNEQFF.